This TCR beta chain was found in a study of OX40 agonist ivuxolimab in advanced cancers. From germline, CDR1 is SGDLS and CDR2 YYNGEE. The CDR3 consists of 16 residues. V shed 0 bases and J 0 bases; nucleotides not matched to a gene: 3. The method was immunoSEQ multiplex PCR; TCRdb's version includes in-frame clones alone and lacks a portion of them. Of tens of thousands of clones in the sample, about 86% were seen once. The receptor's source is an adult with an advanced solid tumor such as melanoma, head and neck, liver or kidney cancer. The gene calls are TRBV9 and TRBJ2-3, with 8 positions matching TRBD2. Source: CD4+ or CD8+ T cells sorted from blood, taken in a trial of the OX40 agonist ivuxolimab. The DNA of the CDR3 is TGTGCCAGCAGCGTAGGTGCTAGCGGGAGCACAGATACGCAGTATTTT. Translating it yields CASSVGASGSTDTQYF.